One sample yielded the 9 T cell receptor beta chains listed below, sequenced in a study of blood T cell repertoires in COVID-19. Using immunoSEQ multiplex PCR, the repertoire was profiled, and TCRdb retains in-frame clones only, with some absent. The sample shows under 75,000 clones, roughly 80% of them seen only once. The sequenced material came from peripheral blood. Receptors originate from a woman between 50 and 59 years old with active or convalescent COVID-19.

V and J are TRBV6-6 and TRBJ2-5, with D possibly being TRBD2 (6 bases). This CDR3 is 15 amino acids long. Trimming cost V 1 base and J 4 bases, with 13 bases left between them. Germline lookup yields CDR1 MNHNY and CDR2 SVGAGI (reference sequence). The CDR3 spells CASSYFGEDVETQYF. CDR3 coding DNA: TGTGCCAGCAGTTACTTTGGGGAGGATGTAGAGACCCAGTACTTC.

CDR3 in DNA: TGCGCCAGCAGGACAGGGATGGGCTACACCTTC. Its protein product is CASRTGMGYTF. The V and J genes are TRBV5-1 and TRBJ1-2; 7 bases are shared with TRBD1. Germline trimming cut 5 bases from V and 8 bases from J; bases unmatched to any gene: 3. There are 11 residues in the CDR3. Per germline, CDR1 SGHRS and CDR2 YFSETQ.

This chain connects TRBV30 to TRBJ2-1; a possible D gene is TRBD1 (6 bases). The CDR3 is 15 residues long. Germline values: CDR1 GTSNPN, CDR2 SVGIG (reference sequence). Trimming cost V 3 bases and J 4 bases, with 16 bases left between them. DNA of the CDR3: TGTGCCTGGAGGCATAGGGGGTCTCCTTACAATGAGCAGTTCTTC. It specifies CAWRHRGSPYNEQFF. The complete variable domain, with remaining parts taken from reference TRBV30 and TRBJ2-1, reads SQTIHQWPATLVQPVGSPLSLECTVEGTSNPNLYWYRQAAGRGLQLLFYSVGIGQISSEVPQNLSASRPQDRQFILSSKKLLLSDSGFYLCAWRHRGSPYNEQFFGPGTRLTVL.

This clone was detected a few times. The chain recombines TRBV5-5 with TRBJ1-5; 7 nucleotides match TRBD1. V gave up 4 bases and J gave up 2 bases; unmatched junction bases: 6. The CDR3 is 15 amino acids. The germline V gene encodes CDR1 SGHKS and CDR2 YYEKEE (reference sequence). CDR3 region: CASSRQGLGNQPQHF. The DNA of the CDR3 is TGTGCCAGCAGCAGACAGGGTTTGGGCAATCAGCCCCAGCATTTT.

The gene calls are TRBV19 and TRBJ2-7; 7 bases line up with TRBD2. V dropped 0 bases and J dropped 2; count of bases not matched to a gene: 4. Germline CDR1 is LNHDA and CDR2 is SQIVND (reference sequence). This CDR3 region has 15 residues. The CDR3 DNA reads TGTGCCAGTAGTATAGAGGCTAGCGGAACCTACGAGCAGTACTTC. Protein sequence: CASSIEASGTYEQYF.

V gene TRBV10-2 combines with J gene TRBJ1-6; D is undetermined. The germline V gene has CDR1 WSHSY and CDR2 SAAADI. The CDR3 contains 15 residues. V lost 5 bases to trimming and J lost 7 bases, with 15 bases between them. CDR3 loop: CASSPLGLTNSPLHF. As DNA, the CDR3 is TGCGCCAGCAGTCCTCTAGGACTGACAAATTCACCCCTCCACTTT.

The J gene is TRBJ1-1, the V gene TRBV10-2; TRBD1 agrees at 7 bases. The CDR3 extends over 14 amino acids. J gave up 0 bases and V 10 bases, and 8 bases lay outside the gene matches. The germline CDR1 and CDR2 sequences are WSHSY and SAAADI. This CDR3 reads CATGGDSMNTEAFF. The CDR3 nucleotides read TGCGCCACCGGGGGGGACAGCATGAACACTGAAGCTTTCTTT.

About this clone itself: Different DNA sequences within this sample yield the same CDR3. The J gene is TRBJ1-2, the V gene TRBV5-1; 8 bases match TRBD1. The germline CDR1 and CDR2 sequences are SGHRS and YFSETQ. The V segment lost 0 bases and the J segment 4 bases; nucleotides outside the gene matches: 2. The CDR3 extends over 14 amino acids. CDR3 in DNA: TGCGCCAGCAGCTTGGATGGACAGGGCTATGGCTACACCTTC. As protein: CASSLDGQGYGYTF.

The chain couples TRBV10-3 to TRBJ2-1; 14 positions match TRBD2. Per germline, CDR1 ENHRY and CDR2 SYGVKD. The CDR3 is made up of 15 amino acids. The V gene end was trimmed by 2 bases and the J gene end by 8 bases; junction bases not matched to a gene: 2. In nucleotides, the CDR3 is TGTGCCATCAGTGAGGGGACTAGCGGGGGAGATGAGCAGTTCTTC. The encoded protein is CAISEGTSGGDEQFF.